Listed here is a single T cell receptor (beta chain). The antigen remains undetermined. This CDR3 spans 16 amino acids. V dropped 1 base and J dropped 4 bases, with 17 bases sitting between them. From germline, CDR1 is SGHTA and CDR2 FQGNSA. This entry belongs to a study of cytomegalovirus exposure and HLA in healthy donors. Study conclusions and caveats: Listed as cytomegalovirus-associated were over 150 TCR beta chains.

Use of 60 Vbeta and 13 Jbeta primers characterized the PCR. Here immunoSEQ multiplex PCR was the method, and the copy in TCRdb shows in-frame clones only, minus some. The profile shows 150,000 to 180,000 clones, approximately 80% of them singletons. V is TRBV7-2 and J is TRBJ2-7; the D gene is possibly TRBD1 (6 bases). This receptor was obtained from a man between 25 and 39 years old in good health and CMV-seropositive. The sequenced sample consisted of PBMCs. In DNA form, the CDR3 reads TGTGCCAGCAGCTTAGGTCAGACAGGCCCCCCGTACGAGCAGTACTTC. It specifies CASSLGQTGPPYEQYF.